This TCR beta chain was sequenced for a study of blood T cell repertoires in COVID-19. Original processing methods: Reference gene primer amplification in the assay estimated nucleated cell counts. Assay: immunoSEQ multiplex PCR; the TCRdb copy retains only in-frame clones and omits some. V and J calls and clone size come straight from that table; D and trimming were deduced from the DNA. Of around 300,000 clones listed, 89% are singletons. Looked up from germline, CDR1 is SGHDT and CDR2 is YYEEEE. The V and J ends lost 1 base and 1 base, in that order; junction bases with no gene match: 14. The CDR3 totals 19 residues.

The specimen was peripheral blood. This TCR was recovered from a man aged 50-59 years with acute or convalescent COVID-19. The chain recombines TRBV5-6 with TRBJ1-5, with 7 bases identical to TRBD1. The CDR3 coding sequence is TGTGCCAGCAGCTTGCGATTAAAAGACAGGGCCTCGAGCAATCAGCCCCAGCATTTT. It translates to CASSLRLKDRASSNQPQHF.